The rows below give T cell receptor beta chains drawn from one sample of a study of blood T cell repertoires in COVID-19. Produced via immunoSEQ multiplex PCR; TCRdb's table is partial and in-frame only. The table shows roughly 200,000 clones, with 85% occurring only once. Sequencing was performed on PBMCs or T cells enriched from blood (not recorded which). The receptors here all came from a man aged 40-55 years who had recovered from COVID-19. Each CDR3 is given with its conserved first and last residue. A D gene is named only where the DNA matches it firmly. Size values are once, few and many counts, or a class for expanded clones, and some rows have none.

v_gene	abundance	len	d_gene	j_gene	CDR3nt	CDR3aa
TRBV29-1	.	15	.	TRBJ2-7	TGCAGCGTTGAAGGAGGAAGCAGTGTCAACTACGAGCAGTACTTC	CSVEGGSSVNYEQYF
TRBV30	.	17	.	TRBJ1-2	TGTGCCTGGAGTGTACGTACAGGCTTTCGTTCTAACTATGGCTACACCTTC	CAWSVRTGFRSNYGYTF
TRBV29-1	.	15	TRBD2	TRBJ2-7	TGCAGCGTTGAAGGACTAGCGGGAGGGCGATACGAGCAGTACTTC	CSVEGLAGGRYEQYF
TRBV6-5	.	14	.	TRBJ2-3	TGTGCCAGCAGTTCGATCGGTAGCACAGATACGCAGTATTTT	CASSSIGSTDTQYF
TRBV12-3/TRBV12-4	.	13	.	TRBJ2-5	TGTGCCAGCAGTATAACTAGTCAAGAGACCCAGTACTTC	CASSITSQETQYF
TRBV5-1	.	14	TRBD2	TRBJ2-1	TGCGCCAGCAAGGGACTAGCGTTTTCCGATGAGCAGTTCTTC	CASKGLAFSDEQFF
TRBV7-2	.	16	.	TRBJ1-1	TGTGCCAGCAGCTTAATAAGTAACAGTGCGAACACTGAAGCTTTCTTT	CASSLISNSANTEAFF
TRBV19	once	15	TRBD1	TRBJ2-3	TGTGCCAGTAGTATAGTTGGGACAGGGGAGGATACGCAGTATTTT	CASSIVGTGEDTQYF
TRBV19	.	15	.	TRBJ2-1	TGTGCCAGTAGTTCTCCGGGAGTAGGGCACAATGAGCAGTTCTTC	CASSSPGVGHNEQFF
TRBV12-3/TRBV12-4	.	13	TRBD1	TRBJ2-4	TGTGCCAGCAGTTTAGACGGGACAGGGCTGGCCTTTTTC	CASSLDGTGLAFF
TRBV11-1	.	13	.	TRBJ1-1	TGTGCCAGCAGCTTGGATACAGGGACTGAAGCTTTCTTT	CASSLDTGTEAFF
TRBV24-1	.	15	.	TRBJ2-3	TGTGCCACCAGTGCATTCTCGGGGAGTTCAGATACGCAGTATTTT	CATSAFSGSSDTQYF
TRBV11-2	.	15	TRBD1	TRBJ1-1	TGTGCCAGCAGACCGATCAACAGGGGGTTCACTGAAGCTTTCTTT	CASRPINRGFTEAFF